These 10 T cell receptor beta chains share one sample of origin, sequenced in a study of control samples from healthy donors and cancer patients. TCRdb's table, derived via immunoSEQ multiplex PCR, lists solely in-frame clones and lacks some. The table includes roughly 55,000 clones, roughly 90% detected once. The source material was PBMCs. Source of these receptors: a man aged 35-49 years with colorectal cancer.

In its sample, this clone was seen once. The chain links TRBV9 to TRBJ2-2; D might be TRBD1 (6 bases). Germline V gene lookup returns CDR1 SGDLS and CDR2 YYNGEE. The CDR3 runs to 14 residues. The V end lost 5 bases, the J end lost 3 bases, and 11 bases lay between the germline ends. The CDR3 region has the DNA TGTGCCAGCAGTAGGTCAGGGGACACCGGGGAGCTGTTTTTT. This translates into CASSRSGDTGELFF.

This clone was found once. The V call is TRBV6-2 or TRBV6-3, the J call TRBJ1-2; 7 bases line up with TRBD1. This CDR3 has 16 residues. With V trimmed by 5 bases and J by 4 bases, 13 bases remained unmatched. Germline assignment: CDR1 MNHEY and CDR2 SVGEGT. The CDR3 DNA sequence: TGTGCCAGCAGTGAGAGGGCTAAGACAGGGACCTATGGCTACACCTTC. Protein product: CASSERAKTGTYGYTF.

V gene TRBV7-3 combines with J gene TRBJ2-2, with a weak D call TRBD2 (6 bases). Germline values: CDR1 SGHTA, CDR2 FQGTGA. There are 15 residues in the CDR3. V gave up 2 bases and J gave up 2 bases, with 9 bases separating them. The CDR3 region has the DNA TGTGCCAGCAGCTTACCGGGAGCCAACACCGGGGAGCTGTTTTTT. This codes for CASSLPGANTGELFF.

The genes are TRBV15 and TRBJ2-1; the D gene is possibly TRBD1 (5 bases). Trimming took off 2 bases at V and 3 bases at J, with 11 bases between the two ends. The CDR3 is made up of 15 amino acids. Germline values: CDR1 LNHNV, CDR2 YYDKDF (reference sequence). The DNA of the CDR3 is TGTGCCACCAGCAGACGGACACTTGACTACAATGAGCAGTTCTTC. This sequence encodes CATSRRTLDYNEQFF. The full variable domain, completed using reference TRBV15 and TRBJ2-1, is DAMVIQNPRYQVTQFGKPVTLSCSQTLNHNVMYWYQQKSSQAPKLLFHYYDKDFNNEADTPDNFQSRRPNTSFCFLDIRSPGLGDTAMYLCATSRRTLDYNEQFFGPGTRLTVL.

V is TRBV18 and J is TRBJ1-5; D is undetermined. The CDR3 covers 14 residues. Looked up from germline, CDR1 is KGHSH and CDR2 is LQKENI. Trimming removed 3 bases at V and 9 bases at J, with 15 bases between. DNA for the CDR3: TGTGCCAGCTCACCCTTCGAGGTTGGTGGGCCCCAGCATTTT. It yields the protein CASSPFEVGGPQHF.

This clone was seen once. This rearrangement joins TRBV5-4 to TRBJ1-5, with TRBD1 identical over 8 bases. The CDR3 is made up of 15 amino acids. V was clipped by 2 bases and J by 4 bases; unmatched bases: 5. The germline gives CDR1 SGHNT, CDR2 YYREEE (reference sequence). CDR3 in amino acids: CASSFDTGGNQPQHF. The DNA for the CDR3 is TGTGCCAGCAGCTTCGATACAGGGGGTAATCAGCCCCAGCATTTT.

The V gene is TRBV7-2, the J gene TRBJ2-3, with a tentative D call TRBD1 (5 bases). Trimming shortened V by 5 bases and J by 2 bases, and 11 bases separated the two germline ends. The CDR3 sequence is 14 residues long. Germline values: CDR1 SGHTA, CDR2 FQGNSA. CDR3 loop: CASSGALPTDTQYF. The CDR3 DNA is TGTGCCAGCAGCGGGGCGTTACCCACAGATACGCAGTATTTT.

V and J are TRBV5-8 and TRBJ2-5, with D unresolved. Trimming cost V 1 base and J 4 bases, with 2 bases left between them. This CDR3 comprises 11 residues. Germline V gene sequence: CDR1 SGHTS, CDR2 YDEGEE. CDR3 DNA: TGTGCCAGCAGCTTGACAGAGACCCAGTACTTC. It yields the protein CASSLTETQYF.

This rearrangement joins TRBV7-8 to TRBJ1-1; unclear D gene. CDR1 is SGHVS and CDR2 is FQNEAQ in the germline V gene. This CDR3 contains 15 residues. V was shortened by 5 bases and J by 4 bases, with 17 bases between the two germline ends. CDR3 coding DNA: TGTGCCAGCAGCCTGTCGGAACGAGGCAGCACTGAAGCTTTCTTT. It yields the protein CASSLSERGSTEAFF.

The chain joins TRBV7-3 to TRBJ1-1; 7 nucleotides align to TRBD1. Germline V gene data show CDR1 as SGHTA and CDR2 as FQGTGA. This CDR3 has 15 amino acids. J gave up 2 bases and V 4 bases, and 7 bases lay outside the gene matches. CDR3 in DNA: TGTGCCAGCAGCTACTTAAGGGGGCTTAACACTGAAGCTTTCTTT. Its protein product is CASSYLRGLNTEAFF.